One sample yielded the 27 T cell receptor beta chains listed below, sequenced in a study of cytomegalovirus exposure and HLA in healthy donors. 13 Jbeta primers and 60 Vbeta primers were used for the PCR. Produced via immunoSEQ multiplex PCR; TCRdb's table is partial and in-frame only. The data show around 130,000 clones, 65% to 75% seen once. Sequences were obtained from PBMCs. These TCRs come from a woman aged 50 to 65 in good health and CMV-seropositive.

The gene calls are TRBV2 and TRBJ2-1, with 8 positions matching TRBD2. The length of the CDR3 is 14 residues. Germline-derived CDR1 and CDR2 are SNHLY and FYNNEI. Losses at the gene ends were 7 bases for V and 5 bases for J; bases not matched to a gene: 7. The CDR3, as DNA: TGTGCCAGCAAATCGGGACTAGTCCACAATGAGCAGTTCTTC. The encoded protein is CASKSGLVHNEQFF.

This clone was counted a few times. The V gene is TRBV27, the J gene TRBJ1-2; D is ambiguous. CDR1 is MNHEY, CDR2 SMNVEV, per germline (reference sequence). The CDR3 consists of 13 residues. Trimming removed 5 bases at V and 1 base at J, with 8 bases between. CDR3 bases: TGTGCCAGCAGTGAGGGATATAACTATGGCTACACCTTC. Residues: CASSEGYNYGYTF.

The rearrangement links TRBV7-2 to TRBJ2-2; 7 bases line up with TRBD1. The CDR3 loop spans 15 amino acids. V lost 5 bases to trimming and J lost 1 base; unmatched junction nucleotides: 4. CDR1 and CDR2 (germline): SGHTA, FQGNSA. CDR3 amino acids: CASSLGQVNTGELFF. In DNA form, the CDR3 reads TGTGCCAGCAGCCTTGGACAGGTGAACACCGGGGAGCTGTTTTTT.

This rearrangement joins TRBV7-9 to TRBJ2-5; tentatively, D is TRBD2 (5 bases). V lost 5 bases, J lost 7 bases, and 20 bases lay in between. Germline V lookup: CDR1 SEHNR, CDR2 FQNEAQ (reference sequence). This CDR3 is built from 15 residues. The CDR3 bases are TGTGCCAGCAGCCCCGCTTGGACTCTGTTGGGGACCCAGTACTTC. Translating it yields CASSPAWTLLGTQYF.

This clone was found a few times. This rearrangement joins TRBV5-4 to TRBJ1-1; TRBD1 aligns across 7 bases. Per germline, CDR1 SGHNT and CDR2 YYREEE (reference sequence). The CDR3 is 12 amino acids. The V and J ends lost 0 bases and 8 bases, in that order; junction bases with no gene match: 1. The CDR3: CASSLEQGEAFF. CDR3 nucleotide sequence: TGTGCCAGCAGCTTGGAACAGGGGGAAGCTTTCTTT.

The table lists this clone with a few counts. The chain is built from TRBV21-1 and TRBJ2-5; the D segment call TRBD1 is taken from the table without a DNA check. TRBV21-1 is shown as a pseudogene. This CDR3 has 14 residues. The CDR3 protein is CASSPLGQGETQYF. Written as DNA, the CDR3 is TGTGCCAGCAGCCCCCTCGGACAGGGAGAGACCCAGTACTTC.

This clone was seen a handful of times. The chain employs TRBV6-6 and TRBJ2-1, with D maybe TRBD2 (6 bases). The CDR3 loop spans 13 amino acids. CDR1 is MNHNY and CDR2 is SVGAGI in the germline V gene (reference sequence). V lost 5 bases and J lost 10, with 15 bases in between. This CDR3 reads CASSLQQAGEQFF. As DNA, the CDR3 is TGTGCCAGCAGTCTGCAGCAAGCGGGCGAGCAGTTCTTC.

This chain joins TRBV6-1 and TRBJ1-1, with D unclear. This CDR3 is 13 amino acids long. Germline lookup yields CDR1 MNHNS and CDR2 SASEGT. V lost 2 bases to trimming and J lost 0 bases, with 4 bases between them. Here the CDR3 DNA reads TGTGCCAGCAGTGAAACGGTGAACACTGAAGCTTTCTTT. Amino acids: CASSETVNTEAFF.

This chain connects TRBV7-6 to TRBJ2-3; tentative D call: TRBD1 (7 bases). V gave up 4 bases and J gave up 6 bases, with 14 bases separating them. CDR3 length: 14 amino acids. The V gene's germline CDR1 is SGHVS and CDR2 FNYEAQ. DNA of the CDR3: TGTGCCAGCAGCTGGGGGGACAGTCGGGATACGCAGTATTTT. Translation gives CASSWGDSRDTQYF.

The rearrangement uses TRBV2 and TRBJ2-5; maybe TRBD1 (6 bases). Germline V gene lookup returns CDR1 SNHLY and CDR2 FYNNEI. The CDR3 covers 14 residues. Trimming cost V 2 bases and J 4 bases, with 11 bases left between them. CDR3 bases: TGTGCCAGCAGTGAACACAGGGCGGTAGAGACCCAGTACTTC. It specifies CASSEHRAVETQYF.

The chain is built from TRBV6-6 and TRBJ2-7, with 9 bases lining up with TRBD1. This CDR3 is built from 13 residues. Germline CDR1 reads MNHNY; CDR2 reads SVGAGI (reference sequence). The trim removed 7 bases at V and 7 bases at J, leaving 8 bases unmatched. CDR3 protein: CASKTGGSGEQYF. CDR3 nucleotides: TGTGCCAGCAAGACAGGGGGTTCTGGAGAGCAGTACTTC.

In this sample, this clone turned up a few times. V and J are TRBV2 and TRBJ2-5, with 8 bases aligning to TRBD1. This CDR3 region has 15 residues. Germline lookup yields CDR1 SNHLY and CDR2 FYNNEI. V lost 7 bases and J lost 2; bases outside the gene matches: 9. DNA of the CDR3: TGTGCCAGCAACGGCCGGACAGGGCCACAAGAGACCCAGTACTTC. This encodes CASNGRTGPQETQYF.

J is TRBJ1-2 and V is TRBV6-1; maybe TRBD1 (5 bases). CDR3 length equals 13 residues. Per the germline V gene, CDR1 is MNHNS and CDR2 is SASEGT. V was pared by 6 bases and J by 7 bases, with 15 bases between. Here the CDR3 reads CASSQSPGFGYTF. The DNA for the CDR3 is TGTGCCAGCAGCCAAAGCCCAGGGTTTGGCTACACCTTC.

V and J are TRBV6-4 and TRBJ2-2; 13 bases map to TRBD2. Losses at the gene ends were 0 bases for V and 4 bases for J; bases not matched to a gene: 2. This CDR3 region has 17 residues. The germline gives CDR1 MRHNA, CDR2 SNTAGT. CDR3 sequence: CASSDSLAGGPTGELFF. The CDR3 region has the DNA TGTGCCAGCAGTGACTCACTAGCGGGGGGGCCCACCGGGGAGCTGTTTTTT.

To note about this clone: A read error may account for a junction end that differs from germline. This chain uses TRBV4-2 with TRBJ2-2, with 9 bases aligning to TRBD2. Germline CDR1 reads LGHNA; CDR2 reads YNFKEQ. This CDR3 is 15 amino acids long. The CDR3 nucleotides are TGTGCCAGCACCCAAAGCGGGGGGTACACCGGGGAGCTGTTTTTT. Its translation is CASTQSGGYTGELFF.

Worth noting for this clone: The junction departs from the called germline gene at one end, perhaps through a read error. The rearrangement joins TRBV7-6 to TRBJ1-2; TRBD1 aligns across 7 bases. This CDR3 comprises 15 residues. CDR1 is SGHVS and CDR2 is FNYEAQ in the germline V gene. The CDR3 DNA is TGTGCCAGCAGCTCACGAGGGGGCGCTGACTATGGCTACCCCTTC. Translated, it gives CASSSRGGADYGYPF. The entire variable domain, with the rest obtained from reference TRBV7-6 and TRBJ1-2, is as follows: GAGVSQSPRYKVTKRGQDVALRCDPISGHVSLYWYRQALGQGPEFLTYFNYEAQQDKSGLPNDRFSAERPEGSISTLTIQRTEQRDSAMYRCASSSRGGADYGYPFGSGTRLTVV.

The chain joins TRBV6-1 to TRBJ1-2; a possible D gene is TRBD1 (6 bases). Germline V lookup: CDR1 MNHNS, CDR2 SASEGT. V dropped 6 bases and J dropped 3 bases, with 17 bases sitting between them. The CDR3 is 15 residues long. CDR3 nucleotide sequence: TGTGCCAGCAGGACATACCCGACAGGTCACTATGGCTACACCTTC. This translates into CASRTYPTGHYGYTF.

The chain uses TRBV7-9 and TRBJ2-4; D remains ambiguous. The ends were cut back, 6 bases at V and 5 bases at J, with 11 bases in the middle. The CDR3 is made up of 13 amino acids. CDR1 and CDR2 from the germline V gene are SEHNR and FQNEAQ (reference sequence). The CDR3 region is CASRSDKENIQYF. In DNA, the CDR3 is TGTGCCAGCAGATCCGACAAGGAAAACATTCAGTACTTC. The full variable domain, completed using reference TRBV7-9 and TRBJ2-4, is DTGVSQNPRHKITKRGQNVTFRCDPISEHNRLYWYRQTLGQGPEFLTYFQNEAQLEKSRLLSDRFSAERPKGSFSTLEIQRTEQGDSAMYLCASRSDKENIQYFGAGTRLSVL.

The rearrangement links TRBV7-8 to TRBJ2-6; 10 positions agree with TRBD1. CDR1 SGHVS and CDR2 FQNEAQ come from the germline V gene. The CDR3 consists of 18 residues. Germline trimming cut 2 bases from V and 1 base from J; bases unmatched to any gene: 5. The CDR3 loop reads CASSLPGQGKSGANVLTF. CDR3 in DNA: TGTGCCAGCAGCTTACCGGGACAGGGGAAGTCTGGGGCCAACGTCCTGACTTTC.

The chain is built from TRBV11-2 and TRBJ1-6; possible D gene TRBD1, 5 bases. Germline CDR1 is SGHAT and CDR2 is FQNNGV. V was shortened by 5 bases and J by 10 bases, with 24 bases between the two germline ends. The CDR3 runs 17 residues. The CDR3, as DNA: TGTGCCAGCAGCCCTGACAGTTTACCCCTACCGGAATCACCCCTCCACTTT. It is translated as CASSPDSLPLPESPLHF.

The chain has TRBV2 and TRBJ1-5, with 8 bases matching TRBD1. The CDR3 extends over 15 amino acids. Per germline, CDR1 SNHLY and CDR2 FYNNEI. The V gene end was trimmed by 6 bases and the J gene end by 2 bases; junction bases not matched to a gene: 6. The CDR3 DNA follows: TGTGCCAGCAGACAGGGGGACCTAGGCAATCAGCCCCAGCATTTT. Translated, it gives CASRQGDLGNQPQHF.

This chain links TRBV7-2 with TRBJ1-5; the D gene is possibly TRBD1 (6 bases). This CDR3 has 17 residues. CDR1 and CDR2 from the germline V gene are SGHTA and FQGNSA. V dropped 1 base and J dropped 7 bases, with 20 bases sitting between them. The CDR3 region has the DNA TGTGCCAGCAGCTTAGGGGTGGCGGGGGCGTTAGGGCAGCCCCAGCATTTT. This translates into CASSLGVAGALGQPQHF.

This chain links TRBV30 with TRBJ2-5; tentatively, D is TRBD2 (6 bases). Germline CDR1 is GTSNPN and CDR2 is SVGIG (reference sequence). V was clipped by 4 bases and J by 4 bases, with 13 bases between them. CDR3 length: 13 amino acids. The CDR3 DNA reads TGTGCCTGGAACGCGGGGTCGAGAGAGACCCAGTACTTC. Translation gives CAWNAGSRETQYF.

V is TRBV4-2 and J is TRBJ2-3; 7 bases line up with TRBD2. This CDR3 has 16 residues. With V trimmed by 0 bases and J by 1 base, 4 bases remained unmatched. Germline CDR1 reads LGHNA; CDR2 reads YNFKEQ. The DNA for the CDR3 is TGTGCCAGCAGCCAAGAAAGCCTAGCGGGCACAGATACGCAGTATTTT. The encoded protein is CASSQESLAGTDTQYF.

The chain recombines TRBV19 with TRBJ2-7; 8 bases match TRBD1. V shed 5 bases, J shed 0 bases, and the junction held 6 bases outside the gene matches. This CDR3 region has 15 residues. Germline CDR1 and CDR2: LNHDA and SQIVND (reference sequence). CDR3 in amino acids: CASSDRDRSSYEQYF. The DNA of the CDR3 is TGTGCCAGTAGTGACCGGGACAGGAGCTCCTACGAGCAGTACTTC.

The chain employs TRBV19 and TRBJ1-2, with a possible D match to TRBD1 (6 bases). The V gene lost 9 bases and the J gene lost 7 bases, with 6 bases spanning the gap. The CDR3 is 9 residues long. The germline V gene has CDR1 LNHDA and CDR2 SQIVND (reference sequence). This chain's CDR3 is CARDSGYTF. The CDR3 region has the DNA TGTGCCAGGGACAGTGGCTACACCTTC.

This clone was counted between two and nine times. The chain carries TRBV7-8 and TRBJ1-1; 8 bases line up with TRBD1. Germline values: CDR1 SGHVS, CDR2 FQNEAQ. The CDR3 contains 15 residues. J lost 5 bases, V lost 3 bases, and 8 bases had no gene match. The CDR3 is CASSFNQGARTEAFF. The DNA of the CDR3 is TGTGCCAGCAGCTTCAACCAGGGGGCTCGTACTGAAGCTTTCTTT.